A selection of T cell receptor beta chains follows, all from one sample in a study of T cell responses to AZD1222 COVID-19 vaccine. Sequencing was performed with immunoSEQ multiplex PCR; in TCRdb, only in-frame clones are kept and a portion is missing. The sample lists 66,000 or so clones; approximately 79% were seen once. Sequenced here: peripheral blood, sampled on day 0 of MenACWY control vaccination. The receptor source for this set is an adult in good health. Each CDR3 is given with its conserved first and last residue. Each record gives: J gene, D gene, clone size, V gene, CDR3 protein, CDR3 DNA. The D gene is left open where the match is weak. Size is omitted from some rows. Given values are once, few, many or a class for expanded clones.

TRBJ2-7 - - TRBV30 CAWSDSQGRTPTYEQYF TGTGCCTGGAGTGACAGCCAAGGGAGGACTCCGACTTACGAGCAGTACTTC
TRBJ2-3 TRBD2 - TRBV5-1 CASSLGTSGRQYF TGCGCCAGCAGCTTGGGGACTAGCGGGAGGCAGTATTTT
TRBJ2-7 TRBD2 - TRBV6-2/TRBV6-3 CASSYSLVDSGGRMKYF TGTGCCAGCAGTTACTCACTCGTGGATAGCGGGGGACGGATGAAGTACTTC
TRBJ1-6 TRBD1 - TRBV27 CASSYLGTADSPLHF TGTGCCAGCAGCTATCTAGGGACAGCAGATTCACCCCTCCACTTT
TRBJ2-7 - - TRBV5-1 CASSLEGTGRSYEQYF TGCGCCAGCAGCTTGGAAGGGACGGGCCGCTCCTACGAGCAGTACTTC
TRBJ1-2 TRBD1 - TRBV20-1 CSVRDREVYTF TGCAGTGTTCGGGACAGGGAAGTCTACACCTTC
TRBJ2-2 TRBD1 - TRBV2 CASKRDRNTGELFF TGTGCCAGCAAGAGGGACAGAAACACCGGGGAGCTGTTTTTT
TRBJ1-5 - - TRBV6-4 CASSAYSLMQPQHF TGTGCCAGCAGTGCATACAGCCTGATGCAGCCCCAGCATTTT
TRBJ1-1 - - TRBV30 CAWSPSRTGDAEAFF TGTGCCTGGAGTCCTTCAAGGACGGGGGATGCTGAAGCTTTCTTT
TRBJ2-5 TRBD1 - TRBV5-6 CASSSRDRETQYF TGTGCCAGCAGCTCCCGGGACAGAGAGACCCAGTACTTC
TRBJ2-7 - - TRBV6-2/TRBV6-3 CASNPSKDSSYEQYF TGTGCCAGCAACCCCAGTAAGGACAGCTCCTACGAGCAGTACTTC
TRBJ1-4 - - TRBV3-1/TRBV3-2 CASSQAPEKLFF TGTGCCAGCAGCCAAGCGCCCGAAAAACTGTTTTTT
TRBJ1-4 - - TRBV6-5 CASKKQEKLFF TGTGCCAGCAAAAAACAGGAAAAACTGTTTTTT
TRBJ2-1 TRBD1 - TRBV5-1 CASSWGQGARDEQFF TGCGCCAGCAGCTGGGGACAGGGGGCAAGGGATGAGCAGTTCTTC
TRBJ2-7 - - TRBV5-1 CASSPEWETEQYF TGCGCCAGCAGCCCTGAATGGGAAACAGAGCAGTACTTC
TRBJ2-1 TRBD2 - TRBV6-6 CASSLGLAGVSSYNEQFF TGTGCCAGCAGTCTAGGACTAGCGGGAGTCAGCTCCTACAATGAGCAGTTCTTC
TRBJ1-2 - - TRBV19 CASSTLQGSPGYTF TGTGCCAGTAGTACATTACAGGGATCTCCTGGCTACACCTTC
TRBJ2-7 TRBD1 - TRBV18 CASSLLGQGGEQYF TGTGCCAGCTCACTACTTGGACAGGGCGGGGAGCAGTACTTC
TRBJ2-7 TRBD1 - TRBV10-3 CAIGGQGNEQYF TGTGCCATCGGGGGACAGGGGAACGAGCAGTACTTC
TRBJ2-7 - - TRBV9 CASSPWSISYEQYF TGTGCCAGCAGCCCCTGGTCCATCTCCTACGAGCAGTACTTC
TRBJ2-1 TRBD1 - TRBV4-1 CASSQPTDRDSEQFF TGCGCCAGCAGCCAACCGACCGACAGGGACAGTGAGCAGTTCTTC
TRBJ1-2 TRBD1 - TRBV6-5 CASSYTGADYGYTF TGTGCCAGCAGTTACACAGGGGCGGACTATGGCTACACCTTC
TRBJ1-2 - few TRBV4-1 CASSQGLSGGAGGYTF TGCGCCAGCAGCCAGGGCCTATCAGGTGGGGCGGGTGGCTACACCTTC
TRBJ1-5 - - TRBV28 CASSQYRLSNQPQHF TGTGCCAGCAGCCAATACAGGTTGAGCAATCAGCCCCAGCATTTT
TRBJ2-3 TRBD2 - TRBV18 CASSSPTSRHTQYF TGTGCCAGCTCATCCCCGACTAGCCGACATACGCAGTATTTT
TRBJ1-2 - once TRBV30 CAWSVRGAMGYTF TGTGCCTGGAGTGTACGGGGGGCCATGGGCTACACCTTC
TRBJ2-7 - few TRBV6-6 CASSSTYEQYF TGTGCCAGCAGTAGCACTTACGAGCAGTACTTC
TRBJ1-4 TRBD1 - TRBV7-8 CASSPRTGYEKLFF TGTGCCAGCAGCCCGAGGACAGGGTACGAAAAACTGTTTTTT
TRBJ1-1 TRBD1 once TRBV9 CASSVGDRGKNAEAFF TGTGCCAGCAGCGTAGGGGACAGGGGGAAAAACGCTGAAGCTTTCTTT
TRBJ2-7 TRBD1 - TRBV6-6 CASSPTGVSPEQYF TGTGCCAGCAGTCCGACAGGGGTCTCCCCCGAGCAGTACTTC
TRBJ1-4 TRBD1 - TRBV5-1 CASSLTGGNEKLFF TGCGCCAGCAGCTTGACAGGGGGCAACGAAAAACTGTTTTTT
TRBJ1-1 - - TRBV6-5 CASSYGIRREAFF TGTGCCAGCAGTTACGGGATTAGGAGGGAAGCTTTCTTT
TRBJ2-1 - - TRBV12-3/TRBV12-4 CASSFSAREQFF TGTGCCAGCAGTTTTTCAGCGAGAGAGCAGTTCTTC
TRBJ1-2 - - TRBV3-1/TRBV3-2 CASSQVDGGYTF TGTGCCAGCAGCCAGGTGGACGGTGGCTACACCTTC
TRBJ2-5 TRBD2 - TRBV5-1 CASSPGLEKGETQYF TGCGCCAGCAGCCCAGGACTAGAAAAGGGAGAGACCCAGTACTTC
TRBJ1-4 - - TRBV30 CAWGRSTNEKLFF TGTGCCTGGGGGAGATCAACTAATGAAAAACTGTTTTTT
TRBJ2-5 - - TRBV11-2 CASSQPLLPGRETQYF TGTGCCAGCAGCCAACCCCTCTTACCAGGACGGGAGACCCAGTACTTC
TRBJ1-2 TRBD1 - TRBV5-6 CASSLSGQAYGYTF TGTGCCAGCAGCTTGTCGGGACAGGCATATGGCTACACCTTC
TRBJ2-2 TRBD1 - TRBV11-2 CASSFLRGQSTGELFF TGTGCCAGCAGCTTCCTAAGGGGACAGAGCACCGGGGAGCTGTTTTTT
TRBJ2-2 TRBD1 - TRBV11-2 CASSSTTGGSGGELFF TGTGCCAGCAGCTCGACGACAGGGGGCTCGGGCGGGGAGCTGTTTTTT